Following are 10 T cell receptor beta chains from one sample sequenced in a study of T cell responses to AZD1222 COVID-19 vaccine. Some clones are missing from TCRdb's copy, which holds only in-frame ones; the method was immunoSEQ multiplex PCR. The table lists more than 250,000 clones, approximately 95% of them singletons, with less than 0.6% in the top ten. The sequencing used peripheral blood, collected on day 0 of AZD1222 vaccination. These receptors all come from an adult in good health.

The gene calls are TRBV18 and TRBJ1-4, with TRBD1 as a possible D gene (5 bases). With 5 bases removed from V and 2 bases from J, the gap between germline ends came to 9 bases. The length of the CDR3 is 14 residues. Germline V gene data show CDR1 as KGHSH and CDR2 as LQKENI. CDR3 amino acids: CASSAGTTNEKLFF. Written as DNA, the CDR3 is TGTGCCAGCTCAGCAGGGACGACTAATGAAAAACTGTTTTTT.

The chain joins TRBV4-1 to TRBJ2-7; 10 bases map to TRBD2. CDR1 and CDR2 (germline): MGHRA, YSYEKL. CDR3 length: 18 amino acids. With V trimmed by 0 bases and J by 5 bases, 13 bases remained unmatched. CDR3: CASSQDLSGGAPSDEQYF. In DNA, the CDR3 is TGCGCCAGCAGCCAAGATTTAAGCGGGGGGGCTCCTAGCGACGAGCAGTACTTC.

This clone was observed a single time. V and J are TRBV5-6 and TRBJ1-5; D is ambiguous. Germline V CDR1 and CDR2: SGHDT, YYEEEE. V was clipped by 4 bases and J by 0 bases, with 11 bases between them. The CDR3 loop spans 15 amino acids. In DNA, the CDR3 is TGTGCCAGCAGCAATGGGCCGAATAGCAATCAGCCCCAGCATTTT. As protein: CASSNGPNSNQPQHF. The entire variable domain, with the rest obtained from reference TRBV5-6 and TRBJ1-5, is as follows: DAGVTQSPTHLIKTRGQQVTLRCSPKSGHDTVSWYQQALGQGPQFIFQYYEEEERQRGNFPDRFSGHQFPNYSSELNVNALLLGDSALYLCASSNGPNSNQPQHFGDGTRLSIL.

The rearrangement uses TRBV19 and TRBJ2-7; D gene unclear. This CDR3 is 11 amino acids long. Trimming stripped 1 base from V and 7 bases from J, with 5 bases between. Germline assignment: CDR1 LNHDA and CDR2 SQIVND (reference sequence). The CDR3 nucleotides are TGTGCCAGTAGTATAGGAGTTGAGCAGTACTTC. Translating gives CASSIGVEQYF.

This chain connects TRBV2 to TRBJ1-4; 7 bases line up with TRBD1. The CDR3 has 16 amino acids. The ends lost 6 bases at V and 0 bases at J; junction bases unmatched: 7. The V gene's germline CDR1 is SNHLY and CDR2 FYNNEI. The CDR3: CASSVDRPATNEKLFF. The CDR3 nucleotides read TGTGCCAGCAGCGTGGACAGGCCAGCAACTAATGAAAAACTGTTTTTT.

The rearrangement joins TRBV19 to TRBJ1-1; TRBD1 is a possible D gene (5 bases). CDR1 and CDR2 from the germline V gene are LNHDA and SQIVND (reference sequence). V lost 9 bases, J lost 6 bases, and 14 bases lay in between. The CDR3 extends over 12 amino acids. The CDR3 sequence: CASGTSGAEAFF. Written as DNA, the CDR3 is TGTGCCAGCGGGACCTCCGGCGCTGAAGCTTTCTTT.

The chain has TRBV11-2 and TRBJ1-3; tentatively, D is TRBD1 (6 bases). Trimming took 4 bases from V and 6 from J, leaving 16 bases between them. The CDR3 covers 15 residues. CDR1 SGHAT and CDR2 FQNNGV come from the germline V gene. The chain's CDR3 is CASSSNTRGVNTIYF. The CDR3 nucleotides are TGTGCCAGCAGCTCCAATACCAGGGGAGTAAACACCATATATTTT.

The chain has TRBV5-1 and TRBJ1-2; TRBD1 aligns across 8 bases. This CDR3 has 16 residues. With 3 bases clipped from V and 0 bases from J, the junction kept 7 bases outside the gene matches. Germline V gene lookup returns CDR1 SGHRS and CDR2 YFSETQ. CDR3 in DNA: TGCGCCAGCAGCTCGACAGGGGCGAAAGCTAACTATGGCTACACCTTC. The encoded protein is CASSSTGAKANYGYTF.

In DNA form, the CDR3 reads TGCAGCGTTGAAGGTAGTGGCCTCTCTGGGGCCAACGTCCTGACTTTC. Amino acids: CSVEGSGLSGANVLTF. The chain joins TRBV29-1 to TRBJ2-6; no clear D. CDR1 is SQVTM and CDR2 is ANQGSEA in the germline V gene. Trimming removed 1 base from V and 0 bases from J, with 10 bases in between. The CDR3 totals 16 residues.

The chain uses TRBV28 and TRBJ1-4; no reliable D call. Germline-derived CDR1 and CDR2 are MDHEN and SYDVKM. Trimming cost V 6 bases and J 3 bases, with 11 bases left between them. The CDR3 extends over 14 amino acids. The CDR3 loop reads CASSLHPANEKLFF. DNA for the CDR3: TGTGCCAGCAGCTTACACCCCGCTAATGAAAAACTGTTTTTT.